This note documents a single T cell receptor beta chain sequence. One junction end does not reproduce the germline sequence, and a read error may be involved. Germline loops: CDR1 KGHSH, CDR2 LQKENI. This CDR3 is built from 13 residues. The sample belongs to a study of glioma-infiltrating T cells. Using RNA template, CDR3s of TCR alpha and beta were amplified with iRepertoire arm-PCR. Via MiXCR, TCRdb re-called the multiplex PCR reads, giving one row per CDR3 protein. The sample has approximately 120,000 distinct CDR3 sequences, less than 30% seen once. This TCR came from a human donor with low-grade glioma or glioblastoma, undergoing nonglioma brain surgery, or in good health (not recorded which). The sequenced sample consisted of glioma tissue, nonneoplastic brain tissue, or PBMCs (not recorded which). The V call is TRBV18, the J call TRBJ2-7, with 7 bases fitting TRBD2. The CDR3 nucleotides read TGTGCCAGCTCACACGGGACTAACTACGAGCGGTACTTC. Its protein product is CASSHGTNYERYF.